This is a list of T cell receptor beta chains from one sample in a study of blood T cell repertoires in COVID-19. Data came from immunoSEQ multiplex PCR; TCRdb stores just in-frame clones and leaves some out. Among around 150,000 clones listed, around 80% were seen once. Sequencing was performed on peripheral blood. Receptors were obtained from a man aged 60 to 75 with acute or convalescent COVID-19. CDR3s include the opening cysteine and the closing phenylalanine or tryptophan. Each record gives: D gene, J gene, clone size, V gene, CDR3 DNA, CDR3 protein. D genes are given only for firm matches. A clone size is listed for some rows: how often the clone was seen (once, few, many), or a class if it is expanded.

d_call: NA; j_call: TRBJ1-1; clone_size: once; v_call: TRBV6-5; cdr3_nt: TGTGCCAGCAGCCGGGAACAGGGATCTGAAGCTTTCTTT; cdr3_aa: CASSREQGSEAFF
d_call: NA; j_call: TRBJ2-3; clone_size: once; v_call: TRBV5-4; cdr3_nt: TGTGCCAGCAGCATTAAGGGGGGGTCCACAGATACGCAGTATTTT; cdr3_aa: CASSIKGGSTDTQYF
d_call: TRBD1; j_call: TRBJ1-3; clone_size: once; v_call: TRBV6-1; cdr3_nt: TGTGCCAGCAGTGACTGGACAGGGGGCTCTGGAAACACCATATATTTT; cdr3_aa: CASSDWTGGSGNTIYF
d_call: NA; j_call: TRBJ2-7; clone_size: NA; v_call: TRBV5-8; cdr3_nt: TGTGCCAGCAGCATGGACAGCCTGGCGGGCGAGCAGTACTTC; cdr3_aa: CASSMDSLAGEQYF
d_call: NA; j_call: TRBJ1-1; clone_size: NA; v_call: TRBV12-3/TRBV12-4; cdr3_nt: TGTGCCAGCAGTTTAGCACGGGGAACTGAAGCTTTCTTT; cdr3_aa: CASSLARGTEAFF
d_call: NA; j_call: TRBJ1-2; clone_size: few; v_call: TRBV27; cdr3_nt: TGTGCCAGCAGTCCTCGCTGGGGGGATGTAGCGGGAGGCTACACCTTC; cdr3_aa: CASSPRWGDVAGGYTF
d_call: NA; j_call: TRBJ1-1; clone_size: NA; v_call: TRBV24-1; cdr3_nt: TGTGCCACCAGTGGTGAAGGGGTTTGGGCTGAAGCTTTCTTT; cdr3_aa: CATSGEGVWAEAFF
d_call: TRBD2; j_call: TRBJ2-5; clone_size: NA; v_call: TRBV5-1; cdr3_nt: TGCGCCAGCGCGCTAAGGCTTGGGGGGGGGCAAGAGACCCAGTACTTC; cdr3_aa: CASALRLGGGQETQYF
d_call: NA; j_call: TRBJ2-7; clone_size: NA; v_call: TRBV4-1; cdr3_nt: TGCGCCAGCAGCCAAGCTAGCTTTAGCTCCTACGAGCAGTACTTC; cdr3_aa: CASSQASFSSYEQYF
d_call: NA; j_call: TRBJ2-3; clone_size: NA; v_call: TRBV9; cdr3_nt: TGTGCCAGCAATAACGGGCAGGGCGCAGATACGCAGTATTTT; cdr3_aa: CASNNGQGADTQYF
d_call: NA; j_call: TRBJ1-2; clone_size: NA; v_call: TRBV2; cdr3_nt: TGTGCCAGCAGGGGGGGGGCCTATGGCTACACCTTC; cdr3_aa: CASRGGAYGYTF
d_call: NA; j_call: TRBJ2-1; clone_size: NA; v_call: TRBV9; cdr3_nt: TGTGCCAGCAGCGTAGCCCCCGGCAATGAGCAGTTCTTC; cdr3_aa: CASSVAPGNEQFF
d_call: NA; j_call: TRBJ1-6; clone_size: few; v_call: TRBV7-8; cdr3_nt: TGTGCCAGCAGCCCTCGGGGAGGGGAACCCTATAATTCACCCCTCCACTTT; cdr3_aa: CASSPRGGEPYNSPLHF
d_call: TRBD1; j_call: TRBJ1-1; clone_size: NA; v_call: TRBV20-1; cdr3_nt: TGCAGTGCGAGTTTTGGGCATGGGACAGGGGGTTTGAACACTGAAGCTTTCTTT; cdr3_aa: CSASFGHGTGGLNTEAFF
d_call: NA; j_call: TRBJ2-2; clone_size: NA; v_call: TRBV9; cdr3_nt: TGTGCCAGCAGCGTAGCCGGAGGGCTGACCGGGGAGCTGTTTTTT; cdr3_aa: CASSVAGGLTGELFF
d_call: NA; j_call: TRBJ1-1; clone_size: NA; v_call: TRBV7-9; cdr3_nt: TGTGCCAGCAGCCCCTCAGGGAGGGACACTGAAGCTTTCTTT; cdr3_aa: CASSPSGRDTEAFF
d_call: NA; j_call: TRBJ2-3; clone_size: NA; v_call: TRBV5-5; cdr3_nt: TGTGCCAGCAGCTTGGGACACCCAGATACGCAGTATTTT; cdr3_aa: CASSLGHPDTQYF
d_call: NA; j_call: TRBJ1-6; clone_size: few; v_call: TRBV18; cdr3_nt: TGTGCCAGCTCACCCTACCAGGGGATATCAAATTCACCCCTCCACTTT; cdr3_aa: CASSPYQGISNSPLHF
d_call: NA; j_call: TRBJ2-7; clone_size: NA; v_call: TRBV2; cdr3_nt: TGTGCCAGCAGTGACAGTAAATACGAGCAGTACTTC; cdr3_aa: CASSDSKYEQYF
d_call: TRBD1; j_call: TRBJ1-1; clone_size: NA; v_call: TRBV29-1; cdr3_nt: TGCAGCGCGGGACAGGGGCACACTGAAGCTTTCTTT; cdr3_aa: CSAGQGHTEAFF
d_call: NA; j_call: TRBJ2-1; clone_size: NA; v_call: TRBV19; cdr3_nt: TGTGCCAGTAGTATAAATCAACAGACTACCTACAATGAGCAGTTCTTC; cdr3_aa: CASSINQQTTYNEQFF
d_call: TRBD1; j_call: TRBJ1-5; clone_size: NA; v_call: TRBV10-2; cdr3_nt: TGCGCCAGCATGACAGGGGCAAATCAGCCCCAGCATTTT; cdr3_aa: CASMTGANQPQHF
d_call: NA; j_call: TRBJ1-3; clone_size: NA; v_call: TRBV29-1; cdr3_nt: TGCAGCGTTGCACGGGACTCTGGAAACACCATATATTTT; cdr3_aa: CSVARDSGNTIYF
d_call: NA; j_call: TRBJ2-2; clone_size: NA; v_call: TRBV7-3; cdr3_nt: TGTGCCAGCAGCTTAACCAGGGCAAACACCGGGGAGCTGTTTTTT; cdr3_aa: CASSLTRANTGELFF
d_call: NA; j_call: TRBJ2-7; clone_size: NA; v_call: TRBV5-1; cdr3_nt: TGCGCCAGCAGCTTGGAGCAGGCCGGCGAGCAGTACTTC; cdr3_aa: CASSLEQAGEQYF
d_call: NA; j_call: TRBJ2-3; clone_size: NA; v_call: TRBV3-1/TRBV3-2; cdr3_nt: TGTGCCAGCAGCCGTCGGCAGGGCTGGGATACGCAGTATTTT; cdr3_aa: CASSRRQGWDTQYF
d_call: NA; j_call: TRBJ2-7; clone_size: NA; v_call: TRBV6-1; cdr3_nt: TGTGCCAGCAGTGAAGTCCCGACAGACGAGCAGTACTTC; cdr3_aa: CASSEVPTDEQYF